Below are 17 T cell receptor beta chains sequenced from a single sample in a study of glioma-infiltrating T cells. The iRepertoire nested amplicon-rescue multiplex PCR amplified TCR alpha and beta CDR3s from RNA. Using its own MiXCR run on the multiplex PCR reads, TCRdb lists one record per CDR3 protein. The sample carries fewer than 500,000 distinct CDR3 sequences, around 45% recorded once. The sequencing input was glioma tissue, nonneoplastic brain tissue, or PBMCs (not recorded which). The receptors come from a human donor with low-grade glioma or glioblastoma, undergoing nonglioma brain surgery, or in good health (not recorded which).

This clonotype was seen ten or more times. This chain connects TRBV20-1 to TRBJ2-3; the D gene could be TRBD1 or TRBD2 (6 bases each). The germline V gene encodes CDR1 DFQATT and CDR2 SNEGSKA (reference sequence). The CDR3 totals 15 residues. V shed 6 bases and J shed 6 bases, with 22 bases lying between them. The CDR3 sequence: CSAAVGGPVMDTQYF. The CDR3 coding sequence is TGCAGTGCAGCTGTTGGGGGGCCCGTTATGGATACGCAGTATTTT.

This clonotype occurred a few times. The CDR3 DNA is TGTGCCAGCAGCCCATACCCTGACAGTTTCTTCTCCTACGAGCAGTACTTC. Translated: CASSPYPDSFFSYEQYF. The gene calls are TRBV12-3 or TRBV12-4 and TRBJ2-7, with D maybe TRBD1 (5 bases). The CDR3 sequence is 17 residues long. Trimming left V 6 bases short and J 0 bases short, with 21 bases between.

The DNA for the CDR3 is TGTGCCAGCAGTCCCCACTCCGGGACAGCCTACGAGCAGTACTTC. Translation: CASSPHSGTAYEQYF. The rearrangement links TRBV27 to TRBJ2-7, with 7 bases aligning to TRBD1. The CDR3 runs to 15 residues. Per the germline V gene, CDR1 is MNHEY and CDR2 is SMNVEV (reference sequence). With 5 bases clipped from V and 2 bases from J, the junction kept 9 bases outside the gene matches.

CDR3 coding DNA: TGTGCCAGCAGCCAAGGACTAGCGGGAGGCGGGGCAGATACGCAGTATTTT. It is translated as CASSQGLAGGGADTQYF. The chain links TRBV4-2 to TRBJ2-3, with TRBD2 matching over 13 bases. With V trimmed by 1 base and J by 4 bases, 5 bases remained unmatched. The length of the CDR3 is 17 residues. Germline lookup yields CDR1 LGHNA and CDR2 YNFKEQ.

The chain uses TRBV20-1 and TRBJ1-5; D is unresolved. CDR3 length: 14 residues. The germline V gene encodes CDR1 DFQATT and CDR2 SNEGSKA (reference sequence). V lost 8 bases and J lost 1, with 15 bases in between. The CDR3 region is CSLIDGLSNQPQHF. The CDR3 region has the DNA TGCAGTCTTATCGACGGGTTGAGCAATCAGCCCCAGCATTTT.

This clonotype was counted a few times. The chain is built from TRBV28 and TRBJ2-3, with 8 bases identical to TRBD2. This CDR3 spans 14 amino acids. Germline loops: CDR1 MDHEN, CDR2 SYDVKM. V lost 10 bases and J lost 0; bases outside the gene matches: 6. The CDR3 nucleotides are TGTGCCACCCGGGGGGGGACAAGCACAGATACGCAGTATTTT. Encoded protein: CATRGGTSTDTQYF.

V and J are TRBV7-9 and TRBJ2-2; 9 bases are shared with TRBD1. The V segment lost 5 bases and the J segment 5 bases; nucleotides outside the gene matches: 12. The CDR3 is 17 amino acids. Germline loops: CDR1 SEHNR, CDR2 FQNEAQ (reference sequence). The CDR3 DNA follows: TGTGCCAGCAGCAACTGGACAGGGGTCCTCTCTACCGGGGAGCTGTTTTTT. Its protein is CASSNWTGVLSTGELFF.

The chain carries TRBV3-1 and TRBJ1-1, with D possibly TRBD1 on 5 matching bases. The germline V gene has CDR1 LGHDT and CDR2 YNNKEL (reference sequence). Trimming took 4 bases from V and 6 from J, leaving 9 bases between them. The length of the CDR3 is 12 residues. CDR3: CASSPRQSEAFF. The CDR3 DNA sequence: TGTGCCAGCAGCCCCCGACAGTCTGAAGCTTTCTTT.

This chain links TRBV6-1 with TRBJ1-2; a possible D gene is TRBD1 (5 bases). V was shortened by 5 bases and J by 7 bases, with 20 bases between the two germline ends. Germline V gives CDR1 MNHNS, CDR2 SASEGT. The CDR3 length is 15 residues. As DNA, the CDR3 is TGTGCCAGCAGTACGGCCTGGGGGGGGTGGTCTGGCTACACCTTC. This encodes CASSTAWGGWSGYTF.

As concerns this clonotype: A much larger clone differs by one base, so this may be a read error. CDR3 sequence (DNA): TGCAGTGCCTCCCCCCGGACAGGGTTCCAAGAGACCCAGCACTTC. Its translation is CSASPRTGFQETQHF. The chain combines TRBV20-1 with TRBJ2-5, with 8 bases identical to TRBD1. The CDR3 consists of 15 residues. Per germline, CDR1 DFQATT and CDR2 SNEGSKA (reference sequence).

This sequence joins TRBV7-2 and TRBJ2-7, with D possibly matching TRBD2 (6 bases). V lost 1 base, J lost 2 bases, and 18 bases lay in between. There are 17 residues in the CDR3. CDR1 and CDR2 from the germline V gene are SGHTA and FQGNSA. CDR3 loop: CASSLVGVTSLPYEQYF. For the CDR3, the DNA is TGTGCCAGCAGCTTAGTAGGGGTGACTAGTTTGCCCTACGAGCAGTACTTC.

On this clonotype itself: Since a much larger clone is just one base distant, this may be a read error. This chain's CDR3 is CASSLTGGDQPKHF. CDR3 coding DNA: TGTGCCAGCAGCCTGACAGGGGGCGATCAGCCCAAGCATTTT. The chain joins TRBV28 to TRBJ1-5; 10 bases match TRBD1. CDR3 length: 14 amino acids. Germline CDR1 reads MDHEN; CDR2 reads SYDVKM.

CDR3 bases: TGCAGTGCGGCCCACAGGCTAACCAAAACGGACATTCAGTTCTTC. Protein: CSAAHRLTKTDIQFF. This chain links TRBV20-1 with TRBJ2-1, with D perhaps matching TRBD1 (5 bases). Deletions cut 6 bases from V and 13 bases from J, with 28 bases between. The germline V gene encodes CDR1 DFQATT and CDR2 SNEGSKA (reference sequence). The CDR3 contains 15 residues.

This clonotype was counted only a few times. The chain uses TRBV28 and TRBJ1-5; TRBD1 might be the D (6 bases). Germline assignment: CDR1 MDHEN and CDR2 SYDVKM. The V end was cut by 4 bases, the J end by 2 bases, with 12 bases between. This CDR3 is 15 amino acids long. This CDR3 is CASSSSSGGNQPQHF. CDR3 in DNA: TGTGCCAGCAGTTCCTCTTCAGGGGGCAATCAGCCCCAGCATTTT.

This clonotype was recorded at least ten times. The chain couples TRBV20-1 to TRBJ1-1, with D maybe TRBD1 (5 bases). V was clipped by 6 bases and J by 5 bases, with 16 bases between them. CDR3 size: 13 residues. Germline CDR1 is DFQATT and CDR2 is SNEGSKA (reference sequence). The CDR3: CSAGARFRTEAFF. DNA for the CDR3: TGCAGTGCAGGGGCCCGGTTCCGAACTGAAGCTTTCTTT.

The chain has TRBV7-2 and TRBJ2-5; the D gene is possibly TRBD2 (6 bases). The CDR3 is 15 amino acids. The V gene lost 3 bases and the J gene lost 0 bases, with 11 bases spanning the gap. Germline values: CDR1 SGHTA, CDR2 FQGNSA. The CDR3 region has the DNA TGTGCCAGCAGCTTTGCGTCGGGAGACCAAGAGACCCAGTACTTC. This translates into CASSFASGDQETQYF.

The CDR3 DNA reads TGTGCCAGCAGACCACAGCCGGGACAGGGGGGGGAAAAACTGTTTTTT. The encoded protein is CASRPQPGQGGEKLFF. This chain links TRBV28 with TRBJ1-4; 11 bases line up with TRBD1. CDR3 length: 16 amino acids. Germline loops: CDR1 MDHEN, CDR2 SYDVKM. The trim removed 6 bases at V and 8 bases at J, leaving 11 bases unmatched. Together with reference TRBV28 and TRBJ1-4, the CDR3 gives the full variable domain: DVKVTQSSRYLVKRTGEKVFLECVQDMDHENMFWYRQDPGLGLRLIYFSYDVKMKEKGDIPEGYSVSREKKERFSLILESASTNQTSMYLCASRPQPGQGGEKLFFGSGTQLSVL.